This T cell receptor (beta chain) was identified during a study of T cell changes during pregnancy in multiple sclerosis. The ends lost 4 bases at V and 3 bases at J; junction bases unmatched: 6. This CDR3 comprises 15 residues. CDR1 and CDR2 (germline): MNHEY, SMNVEV (reference sequence). This table comes from immunoSEQ multiplex PCR, and its TCRdb copy is limited to in-frame clones, with some not included. The sample has fewer than 40,000 clones; 90% are singletons. Source: CD8+ T cells from peripheral blood mononuclear cells, taken in the first trimester of pregnancy. This clonotype was obtained from a female donor with multiple sclerosis, enrolled in a pregnancy study. The chain combines TRBV27 with TRBJ2-7, with TRBD1 matching 10 bases. In DNA form, the CDR3 reads TGTGCCAGCAGTTCACCGGGACAGGGGAACTACGAGCAGTACTTC. Protein product: CASSSPGQGNYEQYF.